The rows below give T cell receptor beta chains drawn from one sample of a study of CD8+ T cells in alopecia areata. Clones were read by immunoSEQ multiplex PCR, and TCRdb kept only the in-frame ones, dropping some. The table has about 200,000 clones, 45% to 70% seen once. The sequenced material came from CD8+ T cells sorted from blood. The source is a human donor in good health. Both conserved end residues are part of each CDR3. The D gene is left open where the match is weak. Size tells how often a clone was seen (once, few, many) or the class of an expanded clone, and some rows leave it out.

D gene: TRBD1
clone size: NA
V gene: TRBV29-1
J gene: TRBJ2-3
CDR3 protein: CSVDPRDRGRDTQYF
CDR3 DNA: TGCAGCGTTGACCCCCGGGACAGGGGGCGAGATACGCAGTATTTT

D gene: NA
clone size: NA
V gene: TRBV2
J gene: TRBJ2-7
CDR3 protein: CASNHPGPKDEQYF
CDR3 DNA: TGTGCCAGCAATCACCCGGGCCCAAAGGACGAGCAGTACTTC

D gene: TRBD1
clone size: NA
V gene: TRBV2
J gene: TRBJ2-1
CDR3 protein: CASSGTGITYNEQFF
CDR3 DNA: TGTGCCAGCAGTGGGACAGGAATAACCTACAATGAGCAGTTCTTC

D gene: NA
clone size: NA
V gene: TRBV18
J gene: TRBJ1-4
CDR3 protein: CASSPGDRLREKLFF
CDR3 DNA: TGTGCCAGCTCACCGGGAGACAGGCTACGAGAAAAACTGTTTTTT

D gene: NA
clone size: once
V gene: TRBV7-6
J gene: TRBJ2-3
CDR3 protein: CASSLGQGLVDTQYF
CDR3 DNA: TGTGCCAGCAGCTTAGGTCAGGGTCTAGTGGATACGCAGTATTTT

D gene: TRBD1
clone size: NA
V gene: TRBV13
J gene: TRBJ1-2
CDR3 protein: CASSLGDREDGYTF
CDR3 DNA: TGTGCCAGCAGCTTAGGCGACAGGGAGGATGGCTACACCTTC

D gene: NA
clone size: NA
V gene: TRBV29-1
J gene: TRBJ1-2
CDR3 protein: CLTSDNYGYTF
CDR3 DNA: TGCCTTACTAGTGACAACTATGGCTACACCTTC

D gene: NA
clone size: NA
V gene: TRBV11-2
J gene: TRBJ2-5
CDR3 protein: CASSSSWTETQETQYF
CDR3 DNA: TGTGCCAGCAGCTCGAGCTGGACAGAGACCCAAGAGACCCAGTACTTC

D gene: TRBD1
clone size: few
V gene: TRBV5-4
J gene: TRBJ2-3
CDR3 protein: CASSNPDRGSTDTQYF
CDR3 DNA: TGTGCCAGCAGCAACCCGGACAGGGGTAGCACAGATACGCAGTATTTT

D gene: NA
clone size: NA
V gene: TRBV14
J gene: TRBJ2-1
CDR3 protein: CASSQDYKYNEQFF
CDR3 DNA: TGTGCCAGCAGCCAAGATTACAAATACAATGAGCAGTTCTTC

D gene: NA
clone size: NA
V gene: TRBV18
J gene: TRBJ2-7
CDR3 protein: CASSPPDSSYEQYF
CDR3 DNA: TGTGCCAGCTCACCACCTGACAGCTCCTACGAGCAGTACTTC

D gene: NA
clone size: few
V gene: TRBV5-6
J gene: TRBJ1-1
CDR3 protein: CASSGGGNTEAFF
CDR3 DNA: TGTGCCAGCAGCGGAGGAGGGAACACTGAAGCTTTCTTT

D gene: NA
clone size: NA
V gene: TRBV7-9
J gene: TRBJ2-2
CDR3 protein: CASSLVVPLPGELFF
CDR3 DNA: TGTGCCAGCAGCTTAGTGGTCCCTCTTCCCGGGGAGCTGTTTTTT

D gene: NA
clone size: few
V gene: TRBV29-1
J gene: TRBJ2-7
CDR3 protein: CSADTGGGLYEQYF
CDR3 DNA: TGCAGCGCCGATACCGGGGGCGGACTTTACGAGCAGTACTTC

D gene: NA
clone size: few
V gene: TRBV10-2
J gene: TRBJ1-1
CDR3 protein: CASSVTGNTEAFF
CDR3 DNA: TGCGCCAGCTCCGTGACAGGAAACACTGAAGCTTTCTTT